This T cell receptor (beta chain) originates from a study of blood T cell repertoires in COVID-19. Overall study context: Collection of acute and convalescent COVID-19 samples took place in the United States, Italy and Spain.

The CDR3 length is 16 residues. V was cut by 4 bases and J by 0 bases, with 16 bases left in between. CDR1 SGHAT and CDR2 FQNNGV come from the germline V gene. Profiling relied on immunoSEQ multiplex PCR, and the TCRdb table lists in-frame clones only, not all of them. The table lists 250,000 to 400,000 clones, roughly 84% of them singletons. V and J are TRBV11-2 and TRBJ2-7; maybe TRBD1 (5 bases). This clonotype was sampled from a middle-aged man with active or convalescent COVID-19. The sample comprised peripheral blood. The CDR3 sequence is CASSSLTEFHSYEQYF. The CDR3 DNA sequence: TGTGCCAGCAGCTCCCTGACAGAATTCCACTCCTACGAGCAGTACTTC. The variable domain in full, completed from reference TRBV11-2 and TRBJ2-7, reads EAGVAQSPRYKIIEKRQSVAFWCNPISGHATLYWYQQILGQGPKLLIQFQNNGVVDDSQLPKDRFSAERLKGVDSTLKIQPAKLEDSAVYLCASSSLTEFHSYEQYFGPGTRLTVT.